The next 29 T cell receptor beta chains were all read from a single sample in a study of human T cells and chemical hapten exposure. TCRdb re-called the RACE reads through MiXCR, storing one row per CDR3 protein. The top ten hold roughly 5.4% of the sample, which has some 350,000 distinct CDR3 sequences, 6% to 7% seen once. Sample time point: patch test 2, 6 weeks after DPC sensitization. Stated treatment: therapeutic diphenylcyclopropenone sensitization with weekly scalp DPC. Sequencing was performed on whole blood, taken in connection with sensitization to the hapten diphenylcyclopropenone (DPC). Receptors originate from a woman between 18 and 29 years old with alopecia areata. Some clones in this sample may be carry-over from other donors' samples.

This clonotype was observed a handful of times. The V and J genes are TRBV5-4 and TRBJ2-2; maybe TRBD2 (6 bases). CDR1 and CDR2 from the germline V gene are SGHNT and YYREEE (reference sequence). V lost 4 bases, J lost 6 bases, and 16 bases lay in between. CDR3 length equals 15 residues. DNA of the CDR3: TGTGCCAGCAGCCATCTGGACTACTGGGCCGGGGAGCTGTTTTTT. It translates to CASSHLDYWAGELFF.

In its sample, this clonotype was seen many times. DNA of the CDR3: TGCAGTGCTAGAGATTGGAGGGGGATGAACACTGAAGCTTTCTTT. Amino acid sequence: CSARDWRGMNTEAFF. J is TRBJ1-1 and V is TRBV20-1; possible D gene TRBD1, 6 bases. CDR3 size: 15 residues. V lost 0 bases to trimming and J lost 0 bases, with 11 bases between them. Germline assignment: CDR1 DFQATT and CDR2 SNEGSKA (reference sequence).

This clonotype was observed a handful of times. The V gene is TRBV6-6, the J gene TRBJ1-1; the D is unclear. Germline CDR1 reads MNHNY; CDR2 reads SVGAGI (reference sequence). The length of the CDR3 is 15 residues. The V end lost 5 bases, the J end lost 0 bases, and 13 bases lay between the germline ends. The CDR3 region has the DNA TGTGCCAGCAGTCTCCCGTCCGGAATGAACACTGAAGCTTTCTTT. It encodes CASSLPSGMNTEAFF.

This clonotype was seen ten or more times. The chain joins TRBV20-1 to TRBJ2-4, with 13 bases that match TRBD2. This CDR3 spans 14 amino acids. Trimming at V came to 6 bases and at J to 8 bases, leaving 7 bases not matched to a gene. CDR1 is DFQATT, CDR2 SNEGSKA, per germline (reference sequence). The CDR3 DNA reads TGCAGTGCCCCACTAGCGGGGGGGCTTGACATTCAGTACTTC. It specifies CSAPLAGGLDIQYF.

This clonotype was detected ten times or more. The rearrangement links TRBV5-1 to TRBJ2-7; 10 bases line up with TRBD1. Germline lookup yields CDR1 SGHRS and CDR2 YFSETQ. J lost 5 bases, V lost 1 base, and 6 bases had no gene match. The CDR3 runs 15 residues. The CDR3 sequence: CASSLLGQGPHEQYF. In DNA form, the CDR3 reads TGCGCCAGCAGCTTGTTGGGACAGGGGCCCCACGAGCAGTACTTC.

This clonotype has just a few counts. The chain has TRBV20-1 and TRBJ1-5; no clear D. V was shortened by 3 bases and J by 4 bases, with 10 bases between the two germline ends. The CDR3 sequence is 13 residues long. The germline V gene encodes CDR1 DFQATT and CDR2 SNEGSKA (reference sequence). The CDR3 DNA reads TGCAGTGCTAGGGCTGGCCCTAATCAGCCCCAGCATTTT. Its translation: CSARAGPNQPQHF.

This clonotype was observed at least ten times. The gene calls are TRBV12-5 and TRBJ1-1; D unresolved. The CDR3 length is 15 residues. The germline V gene has CDR1 LGHNT and CDR2 FRNRAP. V lost 1 base to trimming and J lost 3 bases, with 12 bases between them. The CDR3 DNA reads TGTGCTAGTGGTTTGGAACTACAGTATCACACTGAAGCTTTCTTT. Amino acids: CASGLELQYHTEAFF. Combining the CDR3 with reference TRBV12-5 and TRBJ1-1 gives the whole variable domain DARVTQTPRHKVTEMGQEVTMRCQPILGHNTVFWYRQTMMQGLELLAYFRNRAPLDDSGMPKDRFSAEMPDATLATLKIQPSEPRDSAVYFCASGLELQYHTEAFFGQGTRLTVV.

This clonotype occurred a few times. The J gene is TRBJ2-1, the V gene TRBV18; no firm D call. Trimming took 0 bases from V and 9 from J, leaving 6 bases between them. The CDR3 is made up of 12 amino acids. Germline V lookup: CDR1 KGHSH, CDR2 LQKENI. The CDR3 protein is CASSPPSSEQFF. The CDR3 nucleotides are TGTGCCAGCTCACCACCGAGTAGTGAGCAGTTCTTC.

The chain combines TRBV2 with TRBJ2-1, with 7 bases aligning to TRBD2. Germline CDR1 reads SNHLY; CDR2 reads FYNNEI. J lost 4 bases, V lost 4 bases, and 7 bases had no gene match. This CDR3 comprises 15 residues. For the CDR3, the DNA is TGTGCCAGCAGTGCCCGGGACTACCGTTACAATGAGCAGTTCTTC. The encoded protein is CASSARDYRYNEQFF.

This clonotype was detected a few times. J is TRBJ1-1 and V is TRBV12-3 or TRBV12-4, with TRBD1 identical over 7 bases. The CDR3 runs 13 residues. J was trimmed by 7 bases and V by 1 base; bases with no gene match: 3. The chain's CDR3 is CASSLGQGLEAFF. CDR3 bases: TGTGCCAGCAGTTTAGGACAGGGACTTGAAGCTTTCTTT.

This clonotype turned up a few times. The J gene is TRBJ1-4, the V gene TRBV7-9, with D hard to call. Per the germline V gene, CDR1 is SEHNR and CDR2 is FQNEAQ (reference sequence). V was trimmed by 4 bases and J by 6 bases, leaving 18 bases between them. The CDR3 covers 16 residues. CDR3 residues: CASSSVVGPTDEKLFF. CDR3 coding DNA: TGTGCCAGCAGCTCAGTGGTGGGCCCGACGGATGAAAAACTGTTTTTT.

This sequence joins TRBV7-2 and TRBJ2-5; D uncertain. This CDR3 comprises 13 residues. With 5 bases removed from V and 3 bases from J, the gap between germline ends came to 10 bases. The germline CDR1 and CDR2 sequences are SGHTA and FQGNSA. CDR3 DNA: TGTGCCAGCAGCCCTGGCCTCAAAGAGACCCAGTACTTC. Translated, it gives CASSPGLKETQYF. Complete variable domain (other parts from reference TRBV7-2 and TRBJ2-5): GAGVSQSPSNKVTEKGKDVELRCDPISGHTALYWYRQSLGQGLEFLIYFQGNSAPDKSGLPSDRFSAERTGGSVSTLTIQRTQQEDSAVYLCASSPGLKETQYFGPGTRLLVL.

The chain is built from TRBV19 and TRBJ1-2, with D possibly TRBD1 on 6 matching bases. The CDR3 is 12 residues long. The germline gives CDR1 LNHDA, CDR2 SQIVND (reference sequence). Trimming stripped 8 bases from V and 6 bases from J, with 13 bases between. Here the CDR3 reads CASYRQVDGYTF. In DNA form, the CDR3 reads TGTGCCAGTTATCGACAGGTGGATGGCTACACCTTC.

This clonotype was counted between two and nine times. The chain has TRBV29-1 and TRBJ2-2; D remains unclear. Germline V lookup: CDR1 SQVTM, CDR2 ANQGSEA. Trimming took off 2 bases at V and 2 bases at J, with 6 bases between the two ends. This CDR3 comprises 13 residues. The CDR3 DNA is TGCAGCGTTGAATTTGGTAACACCGGGGAGCTGTTTTTT. Its protein product is CSVEFGNTGELFF.

This clonotype was seen only once. This chain connects TRBV9 to TRBJ2-7; TRBD2 agrees at 10 bases. This CDR3 is 18 amino acids long. Germline CDR1 is SGDLS and CDR2 is YYNGEE. V dropped 4 bases and J dropped 0; count of bases not matched to a gene: 13. CDR3 DNA: TGTGCCAGCAGCCAGGGACTAGCGCGGACCACTCGCTCCTACGAGCAGTACTTC. Translating gives CASSQGLARTTRSYEQYF.

The table lists this clonotype with many counts. J is TRBJ1-2 and V is TRBV19, with 7 bases that match TRBD1. The V and J ends lost 4 bases and 2 bases, in that order; junction bases with no gene match: 4. The CDR3 loop spans 14 amino acids. Germline CDR1 LNHDA, CDR2 SQIVND (reference sequence). CDR3: CASSRQGVNYGYTF. CDR3 nucleotides: TGTGCCAGTAGTAGACAGGGAGTCAACTATGGCTACACCTTC.

This clonotype was detected a few times. The V gene is TRBV5-5, the J gene TRBJ2-3; 8 nucleotides line up with TRBD2. This CDR3 region has 16 residues. The J segment lost 0 bases and the V segment lost 3 bases, leaving 6 bases of the junction unmatched. Germline V gene sequence: CDR1 SGHKS, CDR2 YYEKEE (reference sequence). Here the CDR3 DNA reads TGTGCCAGCAGCTCCCGACTAGCGTTAAGCACAGATACGCAGTATTTT. Amino acid sequence: CASSSRLALSTDTQYF. Full variable domain (outside the CDR3, taken from reference TRBV5-5 and TRBJ2-3): DAGVTQSPTHLIKTRGQQVTLRCSPISGHKSVSWYQQVLGQGPQFIFQYYEKEERGRGNFPDRFSARQFPNYSSELNVNALLLGDSALYLCASSSRLALSTDTQYFGPGTRLTVL.

This clonotype was picked up a small number of times. The chain joins TRBV6-5 to TRBJ2-6; D gene ambiguous. The CDR3 has 15 residues. Trimming cost V 2 bases and J 0 bases, with 5 bases left between them. Germline CDR1 and CDR2: MNHEY and SVGAGI. CDR3 sequence: CASSYITSGANVLTF. The CDR3 DNA is TGTGCCAGCAGTTACATCACCTCTGGGGCCAACGTCCTGACTTTC.

This chain uses TRBV20-1 with TRBJ2-7, with D possibly TRBD1 on 8 matching bases. Germline assignment: CDR1 DFQATT and CDR2 SNEGSKA (reference sequence). The germline V and J ends were trimmed by 8 bases and 3 bases, with 20 bases remaining between them. The CDR3 totals 14 residues. The CDR3 nucleotides read TGCAGTTGCTCTTCGGACAGGGACTACTACGAGCAGTACTTC. Its translation is CSCSSDRDYYEQYF.

The chain links TRBV12-3 or TRBV12-4 to TRBJ2-7; possible D gene TRBD2, 5 bases. V lost 6 bases and J lost 0, with 15 bases in between. The CDR3 runs 15 residues. CDR3 sequence (DNA): TGTGCCAGCAGCTGGGAACGGGAAAGCTCCTACGAGCAGTACTTC. This translates into CASSWERESSYEQYF.

This clonotype appeared many times. V gene TRBV20-1 combines with J gene TRBJ2-1, with D possibly TRBD2 on 6 matching bases. This CDR3 spans 16 amino acids. Trimming removed 0 bases from V and 0 bases from J, with 12 bases in between. Germline V gene data show CDR1 as DFQATT and CDR2 as SNEGSKA (reference sequence). This CDR3 reads CSARDRDGSSYNEQFF. Written as DNA, the CDR3 is TGCAGTGCTAGAGATCGAGACGGGAGCTCCTACAATGAGCAGTTCTTC.

This clonotype was observed at least ten times. This chain connects TRBV6-2 or TRBV6-3 to TRBJ1-6; the D gene is possibly TRBD1 (6 bases). In germline, CDR1 is MNHEY, CDR2 SVGEGT. The CDR3 spans 15 residues. Trimming cost V 2 bases and J 8 bases, with 13 bases left between them. CDR3 in amino acids: CASSYHREGDSPLHF. CDR3 coding DNA: TGTGCCAGCAGTTACCACAGGGAGGGGGATTCACCCCTCCACTTT.

At least ten counts were recorded for this clonotype. This chain joins TRBV4-3 and TRBJ1-3; D remains ambiguous. The CDR3 loop spans 16 amino acids. CDR1 is LGHNA, CDR2 YSLEER, per germline. With 0 bases removed from V and 3 bases from J, the gap between germline ends came to 12 bases. The CDR3 coding sequence is TGCGCCAGCAGCCAAGAACCCCGGGCCGTTGGAAACACCATATATTTT. This sequence encodes CASSQEPRAVGNTIYF.

This clonotype came up many times. J is TRBJ1-5 and V is TRBV15, with TRBD1 as a possible D gene (5 bases). V lost 3 bases to trimming and J lost 5 bases, with 20 bases between them. CDR1 is LNHNV, CDR2 YYDKDF, per germline (reference sequence). The CDR3 contains 17 residues. The CDR3: CATSSPTSSGGYQPQHF. The DNA of the CDR3 is TGTGCCACCAGCAGCCCCACCTCTTCGGGGGGTTATCAGCCCCAGCATTTT.

Worth noting for this clonotype: A read error may produce the germline difference seen at one junction end. This sequence joins TRBV18 and TRBJ2-1; either TRBD1 or TRBD2 may supply D (5 bases each). The CDR3 runs to 18 residues. Germline lookup yields CDR1 KGHSH and CDR2 LQKENI. The CDR3 protein is CASSPLGTRASSCNEQFF. The DNA for the CDR3 is TGTGCCAGCTCACCACTAGGGACGCGGGCCAGCTCCTGCAATGAGCAGTTCTTC.

DNA for the CDR3: TGCGCCAGCAGCCAAGCGACAGATTCCTACGAGCAGTACTTC. Its protein product is CASSQATDSYEQYF. The gene calls are TRBV4-1 and TRBJ2-7, with D perhaps matching TRBD1 (5 bases). V lost 1 base and J lost 1, with 8 bases in between. CDR1 MGHRA and CDR2 YSYEKL come from the germline V gene. The CDR3 runs to 14 residues.

This clonotype was recorded a few times. The DNA of the CDR3 is TGCAGTGCTAGGGCGGGGGAGGAGTTCTACGAGCAGTACTTC. The encoded protein is CSARAGEEFYEQYF. The J gene is TRBJ2-7, the V gene TRBV20-1; 7 nucleotides agree with TRBD2. Germline V gene sequence: CDR1 DFQATT, CDR2 SNEGSKA (reference sequence). The CDR3 covers 14 residues. V trimming: 3 bases; J trimming: 3 bases; junction bases outside the gene matches: 8.

This clonotype appeared many times. V is TRBV6-2 or TRBV6-3 and J is TRBJ1-1, with 7 bases that match TRBD1. Germline V gives CDR1 MNHEY, CDR2 SVGEGT. This CDR3 region has 16 residues. V was clipped by 8 bases and J by 2 bases; unmatched bases: 14. The CDR3 nucleotides read TGTGCCAGCCCAGATGAATCGGGACAGCCTAACACTGAAGCTTTCTTT. Amino acids: CASPDESGQPNTEAFF.

J is TRBJ2-3 and V is TRBV11-2; TRBD2 matches at 10 bases. The germline CDR1 and CDR2 sequences are SGHAT and FQNNGV. The CDR3 sequence is 16 residues long. The trim removed 3 bases at V and 7 bases at J, leaving 10 bases unmatched. The CDR3 DNA is TGTGCCAGCAGCTTGGGTAGCGGGGGGAGGTTAAATACGCAGTATTTT. Encoded protein: CASSLGSGGRLNTQYF.